A selection of T cell receptor beta chains follows, all from one sample in a study of blood T cell repertoires in COVID-19. Only in-frame clones appear in the TCRdb table, and some are missing; sequencing was by immunoSEQ multiplex PCR. The sample lists 150,000 to 200,000 clones, under 80% occurring once. The sample taken for sequencing was PBMCs or T cells enriched from blood (not recorded which). These receptor sequences come from a woman between 45 and 60 years old with acute COVID-19. CDR3s include the opening cysteine and the closing phenylalanine or tryptophan. The D gene is left open where the match is weak. Clone size, where shown, is once, few, many, or a class for clones that have expanded.

>18|TRBJ2-5|.|.|TRBV13
TGTGCCAGCAGTTCGACTGAAACAGGGGCGGGGTACCAAGAGACCCAGTACTTC
CASSSTETGAGYQETQYF
>15|TRBJ2-3|.|.|TRBV24-1
TGTGCCACCAGTGATTTAGGCAGGTCGGCGGATACGCAGTATTTT
CATSDLGRSADTQYF
>15|TRBJ1-3|TRBD1|.|TRBV30
TGTGCCTGGGGGCCTGGACAGGGGGCTGGAAACACCATATATTTT
CAWGPGQGAGNTIYF
>16|TRBJ1-5|.|.|TRBV18
TGTGCCAGCTCACCAACCTTTGGAGATAGCAATCAGCCCCAGCATTTT
CASSPTFGDSNQPQHF
>17|TRBJ1-6|.|.|TRBV4-3
TGCGCCAGCAGCCAGGCCGGGCTCCAACAGGGACAATCACCCCTCCACTTT
CASSQAGLQQGQSPLHF
>15|TRBJ2-1|TRBD1|.|TRBV5-4
TGTGCCAGCAGCACCGACAGGGGCAACTACAATGAGCAGTTCTTC
CASSTDRGNYNEQFF
>15|TRBJ2-3|.|once|TRBV19
TGTGCCAGTAGTTCGAACCAGGGGAGCACAGATACGCAGTATTTT
CASSSNQGSTDTQYF
>13|TRBJ2-3|.|.|TRBV11-1
TGTGCCAGCAGCTTCGGTGTTACAGATACGCAGTATTTT
CASSFGVTDTQYF
>14|TRBJ1-2|TRBD1|.|TRBV6-5
TGTGCCAGCAGCCAACCGGGACAGTTATATGGCTACACCTTC
CASSQPGQLYGYTF
>11|TRBJ1-1|.|.|TRBV12-3/TRBV12-4
TGTGCCAGCAGTTTGGGAGGGGCCGCTTTCTTT
CASSLGGAAFF
>13|TRBJ1-2|.|.|TRBV28
TGTGCCAGCAGTTTTTCGGTCGGCTATGGCTACACCTTC
CASSFSVGYGYTF
>12|TRBJ1-1|.|.|TRBV7-8
TGTGCCAGCAGCACCCAGGGTACTGAAGCTTTCTTT
CASSTQGTEAFF
>16|TRBJ2-3|TRBD2|.|TRBV2
TGTGCCAGCAGAAGACTAGCGGGGGGGGACACAGATACGCAGTATTTT
CASRRLAGGDTDTQYF
>17|TRBJ1-3|TRBD1|.|TRBV28
TGTGCCAGCAGTTTTTCGGGGACAGGGGCAAGGGGAAACACCATATATTTT
CASSFSGTGARGNTIYF